These 24 T cell receptor beta chains share one sample of origin, sequenced in a study of cytotoxic CD8 clonotypes in ibrutinib-treated CLL. Repertoires were generated with immunoSEQ multiplex PCR, while TCRdb's copy carries only in-frame clones and drops some. The sample lists fewer than 400,000 clones; roughly 71% were seen once. The input for sequencing was PBMCs, taken after 36 months of ibrutinib treatment. The source of these receptors is a human donor with chronic lymphocytic leukemia.

The chain combines TRBV7-6 with TRBJ2-5, with unresolved D. The V end lost 5 bases, the J end lost 4 bases, and 8 bases lay between the germline ends. Germline CDR1 is SGHVS and CDR2 is FNYEAQ. The CDR3 covers 12 residues. As DNA, the CDR3 is TGTGCCAGCAGCCCGGCTTCAGAGACCCAGTACTTC. Protein product: CASSPASETQYF. The whole variable domain, filled in from reference TRBV7-6 and TRBJ2-5, reads GAGVSQSPRYKVTKRGQDVALRCDPISGHVSLYWYRQALGQGPEFLTYFNYEAQQDKSGLPNDRFSAERPEGSISTLTIQRTEQRDSAMYRCASSPASETQYFGPGTRLLVL.

The rearrangement uses TRBV2 and TRBJ2-7; the D is unclear. Germline V gene lookup returns CDR1 SNHLY and CDR2 FYNNEI. This CDR3 contains 14 residues. Trimming cost V 4 bases and J 2 bases, with 12 bases left between them. The CDR3 reads CASSGGYLTYEQYF. CDR3 nucleotide sequence: TGTGCCAGCAGTGGCGGATACCTTACCTACGAGCAGTACTTC.

This chain uses TRBV29-1 with TRBJ2-3; perhaps TRBD1 as D (6 bases). The CDR3 contains 11 residues. Germline lookup yields CDR1 SQVTM and CDR2 ANQGSEA. Deletions cut 6 bases from V and 5 bases from J, with 9 bases between. In nucleotides, the CDR3 is TGCAGCGTGCCACAGGGAGATACGCAGTATTTT. Its translation: CSVPQGDTQYF.

The chain links TRBV15 to TRBJ2-7, with D possibly matching TRBD2 (6 bases). V shed 4 bases and J shed 2 bases, with 9 bases lying between them. The CDR3 extends over 13 amino acids. Germline CDR1 reads LNHNV; CDR2 reads YYDKDF (reference sequence). The CDR3 sequence is CATSMGLTYEQYF. CDR3 DNA sequence: TGTGCCACCAGCATGGGACTTACCTACGAGCAGTACTTC.

The CDR3 sequence is CASVQSNTEAFF. In nucleotides, the CDR3 is TGTGCCAGCGTACAGTCGAACACTGAAGCTTTCTTT. The chain combines TRBV28 with TRBJ1-1, with unresolved D. Germline-derived CDR1 and CDR2 are MDHEN and SYDVKM. The CDR3 is made up of 12 amino acids. V lost 8 bases and J lost 1, with 8 bases in between.

The rearrangement joins TRBV7-9 to TRBJ1-2; D not resolved. The CDR3 consists of 14 residues. Germline CDR1 and CDR2: SEHNR and FQNEAQ (reference sequence). Deletions cut 1 base from V and 4 bases from J, with 10 bases between. The CDR3 protein is CASSLGWGGYGYTF. The CDR3, as DNA: TGTGCCAGCAGCTTAGGGTGGGGTGGCTATGGCTACACCTTC.

The CDR3 reads CASSFGQGNYGYTF. In DNA, the CDR3 is TGTGCCAGCAGCTTCGGACAGGGCAACTATGGCTACACCTTC. The chain employs TRBV11-1 and TRBJ1-2, with TRBD1 identical over 8 bases. The CDR3 loop spans 14 amino acids. The V segment lost 3 bases and the J segment 2 bases; nucleotides outside the gene matches: 2. The V gene's germline CDR1 is SGHAT and CDR2 FQDESV (reference sequence).

V is TRBV7-8 and J is TRBJ2-1; 12 positions agree with TRBD2. CDR1 and CDR2 (germline): SGHVS, FQNEAQ. V gave up 4 bases and J gave up 0 bases; unmatched junction bases: 7. The CDR3 is made up of 18 amino acids. The CDR3 spells CASSYRLAGESSYNEQFF. For the CDR3, the DNA is TGTGCCAGCAGCTACCGACTAGCGGGAGAGTCCTCCTACAATGAGCAGTTCTTC. Variable domain in full (rest from reference TRBV7-8 and TRBJ2-1): GAGVSQSPRYKVAKRGQDVALRCDPISGHVSLFWYQQALGQGPEFLTYFQNEAQLDKSGLPSDRFFAERPEGSVSTLKIQRTQQEDSAVYLCASSYRLAGESSYNEQFFGPGTRLTVL.

This clone was found a few times. The chain uses TRBV2 and TRBJ1-6; unclear D gene. The CDR3 has 13 amino acids. The germline V and J ends were trimmed by 8 bases and 2 bases, with 7 bases remaining between them. CDR1 SNHLY and CDR2 FYNNEI come from the germline V gene. CDR3 nucleotides: TGTGCCAGCGGGAGACCCTATAATTCACCCCTCCACTTT. This codes for CASGRPYNSPLHF.

CDR3 residues: CASRPGARGEKLFF. The CDR3 DNA follows: TGTGCCAGCAGACCAGGGGCACGAGGGGAAAAACTGTTTTTT. The chain has TRBV7-9 and TRBJ1-4, with a weak D call TRBD1 (6 bases). The CDR3 spans 14 residues. Trimming took 6 bases from V and 8 from J, leaving 16 bases between them. Germline V CDR1 and CDR2: SEHNR, FQNEAQ (reference sequence).

The chain carries TRBV6-6 and TRBJ2-7, with 11 bases aligning to TRBD1. This CDR3 has 14 amino acids. CDR1 is MNHNY and CDR2 is SVGAGI in the germline V gene (reference sequence). V shed 6 bases, J shed 7 bases, and the junction held 8 bases outside the gene matches. The CDR3 region is CASSIGQGAREQYF. The CDR3 DNA follows: TGTGCCAGCAGCATCGGACAGGGGGCACGAGAGCAGTACTTC.

The chain links TRBV6-1 to TRBJ2-3, with D possibly matching TRBD1 (8 bases). Deletions cut 4 bases from V and 6 bases from J, with 23 bases between. Germline V gives CDR1 MNHNS, CDR2 SASEGT. CDR3 length equals 17 residues. The CDR3 spells CASSVLQGAAGSDTQYF. The CDR3 DNA reads TGTGCCAGCAGTGTCCTCCAGGGGGCAGCGGGGTCGGATACGCAGTATTTT.

This chain joins TRBV5-4 and TRBJ2-2; 12 bases align to TRBD2. CDR1 SGHNT and CDR2 YYREEE come from the germline V gene (reference sequence). The V and J ends lost 2 bases and 4 bases, in that order; junction bases with no gene match: 3. CDR3 size: 16 residues. CDR3 sequence reads: CASSFGLAGPTGELFF. DNA of the CDR3: TGTGCCAGCAGCTTCGGACTAGCGGGACCCACCGGGGAGCTGTTTTTT. Looking up the rest from reference TRBV5-4 and TRBJ2-2 gives the full variable domain: ETGVTQSPTHLIKTRGQQVTLRCSSQSGHNTVSWYQQALGQGPQFIFQYYREEENGRGNFPPRFSGLQFPNYSSELNVNALELDDSALYLCASSFGLAGPTGELFFGEGSRLTVL.

The chain's CDR3 is CASSLSPPYEQYF. The CDR3 DNA follows: TGTGCCAGCAGCTTGAGCCCTCCCTACGAGCAGTACTTC. The chain joins TRBV5-4 to TRBJ2-7, with D unclear. V lost 1 base, J lost 2 bases, and 7 bases lay in between. The CDR3 has 13 residues. Germline V gene sequence: CDR1 SGHNT, CDR2 YYREEE (reference sequence).

V usage is TRBV15 and J usage is TRBJ2-6; 7 positions match TRBD1. CDR1 and CDR2 (germline): LNHNV, YYDKDF (reference sequence). This CDR3 has 19 residues. V gave up 0 bases and J gave up 0 bases; unmatched junction bases: 8. The CDR3 loop is CATSRDRDSANSGANVLTF. For the CDR3, the DNA is TGTGCCACCAGCAGAGATCGGGACAGCGCCAACTCTGGGGCCAACGTCCTGACTTTC.

This CDR3 reads CATGLAGAYEQYF. CDR3 DNA: TGTGCCACTGGACTAGCGGGAGCTTACGAGCAGTACTTC. The V and J genes are TRBV6-5 and TRBJ2-7; 13 bases are a match to TRBD2. V dropped 10 bases and J dropped 4; count of bases not matched to a gene: 4. The length of the CDR3 is 13 residues. Germline CDR1 is MNHEY and CDR2 is SVGAGI.

This chain joins TRBV5-1 and TRBJ1-1; tentatively, D is TRBD1 (5 bases). The germline V gene encodes CDR1 SGHRS and CDR2 YFSETQ. The CDR3 sequence is 15 residues long. The V and J ends lost 2 bases and 5 bases respectively, with 16 bases between them. CDR3 region: CASSFSDRKATEAFF. The CDR3 nucleotides read TGCGCCAGCAGCTTCTCCGACAGAAAGGCGACTGAAGCTTTCTTT. Using reference TRBV5-1 and TRBJ1-1 for the parts outside the CDR3, the full variable domain is KAGVTQTPRYLIKTRGQQVTLSCSPISGHRSVSWYQQTPGQGLQFLFEYFSETQRNKGNFPGRFSGRQFSNSRSEMNVSTLELGDSALYLCASSFSDRKATEAFFGQGTRLTVV.

The chain joins TRBV6-4 to TRBJ2-7, with 11 bases that match TRBD2. The CDR3 spans 16 residues. The ends lost 5 bases at V and 2 bases at J; junction bases unmatched: 8. Germline V lookup: CDR1 MRHNA, CDR2 SNTAGT. The CDR3 coding sequence is TGTGCCAGCAGTCCTATAGCGGGAGGGGGTCCCTACGAGCAGTACTTC. It specifies CASSPIAGGGPYEQYF.

The chain links TRBV6-1 to TRBJ2-3, with 8 bases matching TRBD2. The CDR3 sequence is 18 residues long. The trim removed 4 bases at V and 0 bases at J, leaving 12 bases unmatched. The germline V gene encodes CDR1 MNHNS and CDR2 SASEGT. The CDR3: CASSGLTQTSGSTDTQYF. The CDR3 region has the DNA TGTGCCAGCAGTGGACTCACCCAAACTAGCGGAAGCACAGATACGCAGTATTTT.

This clone was recorded a few times. The V call is TRBV5-1, the J call TRBJ2-7, with D possibly matching TRBD1 (5 bases). Germline-derived CDR1 and CDR2 are SGHRS and YFSETQ. V dropped 0 bases and J dropped 2 bases, with 12 bases sitting between them. The CDR3 extends over 15 amino acids. In DNA, the CDR3 is TGCGCCAGCAGCTTGGTACAGGCTAAGCCCTACGAGCAGTACTTC. It yields the protein CASSLVQAKPYEQYF.

V usage is TRBV6-5 and J usage is TRBJ1-2; 9 bases line up with TRBD1. There are 15 residues in the CDR3. V dropped 6 bases and J dropped 8; count of bases not matched to a gene: 13. CDR1 MNHEY and CDR2 SVGAGI come from the germline V gene. The CDR3 sequence is CASSHTGTGSGGYTF. The CDR3, as DNA: TGTGCCAGCAGCCATACCGGGACAGGGTCAGGAGGCTACACCTTC.

This clone has just one count. J is TRBJ1-4 and V is TRBV9; D perhaps matches TRBD1 (5 bases). Germline CDR1 reads SGDLS; CDR2 reads YYNGEE. CDR3 size: 14 residues. V dropped 0 bases and J dropped 8 bases, with 11 bases sitting between them. The CDR3 protein is CASSVGTRTEKLFF. The CDR3 DNA is TGTGCCAGCAGCGTAGGAACACGGACAGAAAAACTGTTTTTT.

This clone was recorded a few times. The gene calls are TRBV27 and TRBJ1-4, with D possibly TRBD1 on 6 matching bases. CDR1 is MNHEY, CDR2 SMNVEV, per germline (reference sequence). With 6 bases removed from V and 4 bases from J, the gap between germline ends came to 15 bases. CDR3 length: 15 amino acids. The CDR3 bases are TGTGCCAGCAGACGGGGGCGGGGGATTAATGAAAAACTGTTTTTT. Its protein product is CASRRGRGINEKLFF.

The rearrangement joins TRBV15 to TRBJ2-7; TRBD1 might be the D (5 bases). There are 15 residues in the CDR3. Germline-derived CDR1 and CDR2 are LNHNV and YYDKDF (reference sequence). V gave up 4 bases and J gave up 0 bases, with 13 bases separating them. CDR3 residues: CATSMTRQSSYEQYF. For the CDR3, the DNA is TGTGCCACCAGCATGACTCGACAGAGCTCCTACGAGCAGTACTTC.